The clone carrying this T cell receptor beta chain appeared a few times. Its target is unknown. The data were obtained in a study of T cells after yellow fever vaccination. Study background: Where fractions had low cell numbers, libraries were prepared from them with the SMART-Seq v4 Ultra Low Input RNA kit. Study-wide results and caveats: There was a possibility that FACS-sorted repertoires contained abundant clonotypes contaminating from the bulk population. Subsequent to the booster, the majority of primary-vaccination clones reappeared (96% CD4, around 90% CD8).

Trimming pared 3 bases from V and 9 bases from J, leaving 5 bases between. CDR3 size: 11 residues. Per germline, CDR1 MNHEY and CDR2 SMNVEV (reference sequence). Conversion of TCR transcripts into cDNA relied on 5'RACE template switching, which added a universal primer site and UMIs. TCRdb recomputed calls from the 5' RACE reads with MiXCR, one row per CDR3 protein. This repertoire shows just under 600,000 distinct CDR3 sequences, approximately 15% found once; its top ten account for 11% to 15%. The sequence derives from a man aged 25 to 40 who received the YFV17D yellow fever vaccine. The chain links TRBV27 to TRBJ2-2; D ambiguous. This specimen was PBMCs, taken on the day of the yellow fever booster vaccination. The CDR3 protein is CASSFGRELFF. The CDR3 coding sequence is TGTGCCAGCAGTTTTGGGAGGGAGCTGTTTTTT.